This T cell receptor (beta chain) was sequenced during a study of control samples from healthy donors and cancer patients. The V gene's germline CDR1 is SGHVS and CDR2 FQNEAQ. The CDR3 length is 16 residues. V dropped 5 bases and J dropped 4 bases, with 20 bases sitting between them. The assay was immunoSEQ multiplex PCR, and TCRdb's table has in-frame clones only and misses some. This table has about 120,000 clones, about nine tenths appearing once. This sequence originates from a man aged 40-55 years in good health. Sequencing was carried out using blood. The chain combines TRBV7-8 with TRBJ1-2, with D possibly TRBD1 on 5 matching bases. CDR3 coding DNA: TGTGCCAGCAGCGCCCTGCAGGGCCTTTCCTCCTATGGCTACACCTTC. As protein: CASSALQGLSSYGYTF.